This T cell receptor (beta chain) appears in the sequencing data of a study of T cells in localized non-small cell lung cancer. The study, taken as a whole, reports: Greater T cell density in blood accompanied longer overall survival. It remains possible that heterogeneity exists, since only one tumor region was sequenced. Out of the top 100 tumor clones, a median around 50 were seen in adjacent lung. There was higher T cell clonality in uninvolved adjacent lung than in tumor, and it was highest there.

Only a few counts were recorded for this clone. The target antigen is unknown. TCRdb's copy holds only in-frame clones and misses some; the assay was immunoSEQ multiplex PCR. The data contain 100,000 to 150,000 clones, more than 80% of them seen just once; the ten biggest clones take up around 1.5%. The CDR3 covers 14 residues. The V end was cut by 3 bases, the J end by 1 base, with 10 bases between. The germline V gene encodes CDR1 SGHDT and CDR2 YYEEEE. The sequencing used peripheral blood, collected before any cancer treatment. This chain connects TRBV5-6 to TRBJ1-1; possible D gene TRBD1, 5 bases. The receptor's source is a female donor aged 60 or older with stage I lung adenocarcinoma. For the CDR3, the DNA is TGTGCCAGCAGCTGGGACGGGGCGAACACTGAAGCTTTCTTT. Amino acid sequence: CASSWDGANTEAFF.